The 5 T cell receptor beta chains reported below all come from one sample, sequenced in a study of spatial heterogeneity in lung cancer. TCRdb independently ran MiXCR on the 5' RACE reads; one entry per CDR3 protein. Here the sample spans around 92,000 distinct CDR3 sequences, about 12% being singletons. This sample's time point: sample taken at primary tumor resection. Whole RNA came from tumor, nontumor lung or frozen PBMC and was sequenced without being sorted. Sequencing used PBMCs, obtained at surgery. These receptors all stem from a male donor with early-stage non-small cell lung cancer.

This chain joins TRBV14 and TRBJ2-2; no firm D call. The V gene lost 3 bases and the J gene lost 4 bases, with 12 bases spanning the gap. The germline CDR1 and CDR2 sequences are SGHDN and FVKESK. The CDR3 contains 15 residues. The CDR3 DNA reads TGTGCCAGCAGCCAGGAACGGGTACGCACCGGGGAGCTGTTTTTT. It codes for CASSQERVRTGELFF.

This clonotype came up a few times. CDR3 region: CASSLDRGSGELFF. In DNA, the CDR3 is TGCGCCAGCAGCTTGGACAGGGGATCCGGGGAGCTGTTTTTT. The V and J genes are TRBV5-1 and TRBJ2-2, with 7 bases identical to TRBD1. After removal of 0 bases from V and 6 bases from J, the junction contained 2 bases not matched to a gene. CDR1 is SGHRS and CDR2 is YFSETQ in the germline V gene. The CDR3 sequence is 14 residues long.

This clonotype was found a few times. The chain links TRBV5-5 to TRBJ2-6; 7 bases match TRBD1. Per the germline V gene, CDR1 is SGHKS and CDR2 is YYEKEE (reference sequence). This CDR3 spans 19 amino acids. The ends lost 3 bases at V and 5 bases at J; junction bases unmatched: 17. DNA for the CDR3: TGTGCCAGCAGCTCACGGTCCGGGACAGCCAGCCTCTGGGCCAACGTCCTGACTTTC. Protein sequence: CASSSRSGTASLWANVLTF.

This rearrangement joins TRBV12-3 or TRBV12-4 to TRBJ2-7, with 10 nucleotides matching TRBD2. The CDR3 covers 15 residues. Trimming took 5 bases from V and 4 from J; bases not matched to a gene: 8. The CDR3 loop reads CASSKPRTSGYEQYF. DNA for the CDR3: TGTGCCAGCAGTAAACCGAGGACTAGCGGTTACGAGCAGTACTTC.

This chain links TRBV7-8 with TRBJ2-6; no clear D. The V and J ends lost 1 base and 1 base respectively, with 11 bases between them. This CDR3 has 17 amino acids. Germline CDR1 SGHVS, CDR2 FQNEAQ. The CDR3, as DNA: TGTGCCAGCAGCTTAGGTTCGGCCAGATCTGGGGCCAACGTCCTGACTTTC. It codes for CASSLGSARSGANVLTF.